These 9 T cell receptor beta chains share one sample of origin, sequenced in a study of T-cell memory formation after mild COVID-19. TCRdb re-analysed the 5' RACE reads in MiXCR, keeping a single row per CDR3 protein. The sample has about 130,000 distinct CDR3 sequences; roughly 6.2% are singletons. Material for sequencing was PBMCs or a T cell subset sorted from them (not recorded which). These receptors were obtained from an adult woman who had mild COVID-19 (a few samples of this study predate the infection). Cell type and time point are not known.

This clonotype was found many times. The V call is TRBV12-3 or TRBV12-4, the J call TRBJ1-1; TRBD1 might be the D (5 bases). Between the trimmed V and J ends, which lost 5 bases and 2 bases, there was a span of 12 bases. The CDR3 consists of 14 residues. CDR3: CASSKGRGNTEAFF. The CDR3 DNA is TGTGCCAGCAGTAAAGGGAGGGGAAACACTGAAGCTTTCTTT.

The chain combines TRBV6-2 or TRBV6-3 with TRBJ1-1; 7 bases are a match to TRBD1. Per the germline V gene, CDR1 is MNHEY and CDR2 is SVGEGT. This CDR3 contains 16 residues. J lost 0 bases, V lost 6 bases, and 10 bases had no gene match. CDR3 sequence reads: CASSSTGAAMNTEAFF. CDR3 in DNA: TGTGCCAGCAGCAGTACAGGGGCGGCGATGAACACTGAAGCTTTCTTT.

This clonotype occurred many times. This chain uses TRBV5-1 with TRBJ2-1, with D possibly being TRBD1 (6 bases). Germline-derived CDR1 and CDR2 are SGHRS and YFSETQ. The length of the CDR3 is 15 residues. The V and J ends lost 1 base and 5 bases respectively, with 13 bases between them. CDR3 DNA: TGCGCCAGCAGCTTGCGCCCAACAGGGAACAATGAGCAGTTCTTC. It is translated as CASSLRPTGNNEQFF. The entire variable domain, with the rest obtained from reference TRBV5-1 and TRBJ2-1, is as follows: KAGVTQTPRYLIKTRGQQVTLSCSPISGHRSVSWYQQTPGQGLQFLFEYFSETQRNKGNFPGRFSGRQFSNSRSEMNVSTLELGDSALYLCASSLRPTGNNEQFFGPGTRLTVL.

This chain uses TRBV10-3 with TRBJ2-1; D may be TRBD1 or TRBD2 (5 bases each). The CDR3 runs 12 residues. The V and J ends lost 3 bases and 6 bases respectively, with 6 bases between them. Per the germline V gene, CDR1 is ENHRY and CDR2 is SYGVKD. The CDR3 bases are TGTGCCATCAGTGACGGGGCCAATGAGCAGTTCTTC. Protein: CAISDGANEQFF.

In DNA form, the CDR3 reads TGCAGTGCGGGGGGACAGGGGGCCGGTGGCTACACCTTC. Encoded protein: CSAGGQGAGGYTF. The V gene is TRBV20-1, the J gene TRBJ1-2, with TRBD1 identical over 12 bases. This CDR3 has 13 residues. CDR1 and CDR2 (germline): DFQATT, SNEGSKA (reference sequence). Unmatched junction bases numbered 6, after V lost 6 bases and J lost 7 bases.

The genes are TRBV18 and TRBJ1-2, with unresolved D. The CDR3 is made up of 13 amino acids. V shed 5 bases and J shed 4 bases, with 11 bases lying between them. Germline-derived CDR1 and CDR2 are KGHSH and LQKENI. The CDR3 reads CASSEDGFYGYTF. CDR3 bases: TGTGCCAGCTCAGAGGACGGCTTCTATGGCTACACCTTC.

The chain links TRBV29-1 to TRBJ2-3; 9 bases are a match to TRBD2. There are 13 residues in the CDR3. Germline V gene lookup returns CDR1 SQVTM and CDR2 ANQGSEA. The junction had 3 bases not matched to a gene; V was cut back by 5 bases and J by 3 bases. The CDR3 loop is CSVSGRTTDTQYF. Here the CDR3 DNA reads TGCAGCGTTAGCGGGAGGACGACAGATACGCAGTATTTT.

This clonotype was recorded a few times. The CDR3 coding sequence is TGTGCCAGCAGTCCTCCGCGGGTAGTAAGGTATGAGCAGTTCTTC. As protein: CASSPPRVVRYEQFF. V usage is TRBV12-3 or TRBV12-4 and J usage is TRBJ2-1; a weak D match, TRBD2 (5 bases). The CDR3 has 15 residues. V shed 5 bases and J shed 8 bases, with 19 bases lying between them.

The table lists this clonotype with many counts. The chain recombines TRBV29-1 with TRBJ1-4, with D possibly matching TRBD1 (5 bases). The germline gives CDR1 SQVTM, CDR2 ANQGSEA. The V and J ends lost 0 bases and 7 bases respectively, with 12 bases between them. This CDR3 spans 14 amino acids. CDR3: CSVEEGGKAEKLFF. Written as DNA, the CDR3 is TGCAGCGTTGAAGAGGGGGGTAAAGCTGAAAAACTGTTTTTT.